The TCR beta chain under discussion was sequenced for a study of CXCR3-negative and CXCR3-positive naive CD8 T cells. On the study more broadly: Across all libraries, TRB reads numbered some 140 million, with about 1.5 +/- 0.3 million in each library.

Remarks on this clonotype: Its antigen is unknown.

Phenotypically, naive CD8+ T cells corresponded to CD45RO-CCR7+CD27+CD95-. The CDR3 loop spans 15 amino acids. Germline V CDR1 and CDR2: MGHRA, YSYEKL. Regarding the study as a whole: Naive cells positive for CXCR3 carried more hydrophobic TRB CDR3s than CXCR3-negative ones.

UMI-labeled 5' RACE yielded the TRB cDNA libraries. Each CDR3 protein gets one entry in TCRdb, which reprocessed the 5' RACE reads and gives no DNA. This specimen shows under 85,000 distinct CDR3 sequences; the ten leading clones hold just over 0.7%. The origin of this receptor is a human donor in good health. Some clones in this sample may be carry-over from other donors' samples. V usage is TRBV4-1 and J usage is TRBJ2-5; TCRdb picks TRBD2, but there is no DNA to check that call. The specimen sequenced was naive CXCR3+ CD8+ T cells from blood. Sample subset: CD45RO-CCR7+CD27+CD95- naive CD8+ T cells expressing CXCR3 (TNR3+). This CDR3 reads CASSPGLGGGETQYF.